The entry below describes one T cell receptor beta chain. The method was immunoSEQ multiplex PCR; TCRdb's version includes in-frame clones alone and lacks a portion of them. The sample lists more than 55,000 clones; 79% were seen once. The sample comes from a study of OX40 agonist ivuxolimab in advanced cancers. CDR1 SQVTM and CDR2 ANQGSEA come from the germline V gene. J gave up 6 bases and V 5 bases, and 6 bases lay outside the gene matches. The CDR3 is 13 residues long. V gene TRBV29-1 combines with J gene TRBJ1-2; 10 bases are a match to TRBD1. The TCR originated in an adult with an advanced solid tumor such as melanoma, head and neck, liver or kidney cancer. The sequencing used CD4+ or CD8+ T cells sorted from blood, collected in a trial of the OX40 agonist ivuxolimab. In nucleotides, the CDR3 is TGCAGCGTTTTCGACAGGGGGCCTAATGGCTACACCTTC. It specifies CSVFDRGPNGYTF.